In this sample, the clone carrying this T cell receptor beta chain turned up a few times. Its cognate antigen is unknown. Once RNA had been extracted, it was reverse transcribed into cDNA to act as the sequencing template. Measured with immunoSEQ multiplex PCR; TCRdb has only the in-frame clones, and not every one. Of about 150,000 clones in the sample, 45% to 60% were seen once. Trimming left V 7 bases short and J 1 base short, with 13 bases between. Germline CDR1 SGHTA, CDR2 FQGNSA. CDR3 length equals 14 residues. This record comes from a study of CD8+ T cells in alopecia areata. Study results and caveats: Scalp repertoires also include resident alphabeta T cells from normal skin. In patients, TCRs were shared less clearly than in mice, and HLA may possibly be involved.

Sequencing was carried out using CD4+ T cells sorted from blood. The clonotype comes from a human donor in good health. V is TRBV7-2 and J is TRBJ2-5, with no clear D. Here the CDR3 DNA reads TGTGCCAGCACCCCTTTGGGCGGCCAAGAGACCCAGTACTTC. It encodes CASTPLGGQETQYF.